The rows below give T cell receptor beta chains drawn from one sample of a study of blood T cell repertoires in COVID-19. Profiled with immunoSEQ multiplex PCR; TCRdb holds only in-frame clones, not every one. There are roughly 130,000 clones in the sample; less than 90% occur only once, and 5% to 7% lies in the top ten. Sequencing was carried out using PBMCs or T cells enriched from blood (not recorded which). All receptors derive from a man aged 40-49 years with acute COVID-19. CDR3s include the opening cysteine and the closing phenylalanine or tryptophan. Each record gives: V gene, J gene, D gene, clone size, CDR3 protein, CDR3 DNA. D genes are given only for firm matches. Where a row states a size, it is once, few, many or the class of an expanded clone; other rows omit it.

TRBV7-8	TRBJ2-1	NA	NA	CASSRPGSNYNEQFF	TGTGCCAGCAGTCGCCCGGGGTCCAATTACAATGAGCAGTTCTTC
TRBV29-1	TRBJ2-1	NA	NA	CSVDERNIYNEQFF	TGCAGCGTTGATGAACGAAACATCTACAATGAGCAGTTCTTC
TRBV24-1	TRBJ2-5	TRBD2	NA	CATSPPAGGETQYF	TGTGCCACCAGTCCCCCAGCGGGAGGAGAGACCCAGTACTTC
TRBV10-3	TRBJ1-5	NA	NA	CAINDDSSNQPQHF	TGTGCCATCAATGATGACAGCAGCAATCAGCCCCAGCATTTT
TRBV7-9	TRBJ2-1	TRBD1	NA	CASSRGQANEQFF	TGTGCCAGCAGCAGGGGGCAGGCGAATGAGCAGTTCTTC
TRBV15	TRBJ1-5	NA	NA	CATSRDPGNSNQPQHF	TGTGCCACCAGCAGAGATCCGGGGAATAGCAATCAGCCCCAGCATTTT
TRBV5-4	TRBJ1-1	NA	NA	CASSQGSPANTEAFF	TGTGCCAGCAGCCAGGGGTCCCCTGCGAACACTGAAGCTTTCTTT
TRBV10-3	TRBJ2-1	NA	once	CAISDQGSYNEQFF	TGTGCCATCAGTGATCAGGGGTCCTACAATGAGCAGTTCTTC
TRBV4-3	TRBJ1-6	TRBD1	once	CASSQTGISTILHF	TGCGCCAGCAGTCAGACAGGGATTTCCACTATACTCCACTTT
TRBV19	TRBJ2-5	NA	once	CASSIWGQGETQYF	TGTGCCAGTAGTATCTGGGGGCAGGGGGAGACCCAGTACTTC
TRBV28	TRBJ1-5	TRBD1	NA	CASKLGQDNQPQHF	TGTGCCAGCAAACTAGGACAGGACAATCAGCCCCAGCATTTT
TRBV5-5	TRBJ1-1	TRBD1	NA	CASSLGQGGLKPTEAFF	TGTGCCAGCAGCCTCGGACAGGGAGGCCTCAAACCAACTGAAGCTTTCTTT
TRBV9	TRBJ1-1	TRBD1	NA	CASSPRDRGGWDTEAFF	TGTGCCAGCAGCCCCCGGGACAGGGGTGGTTGGGACACTGAAGCTTTCTTT
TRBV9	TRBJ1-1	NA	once	CASSQKWGAFF	TGTGCCAGCAGCCAAAAATGGGGCGCTTTCTTT
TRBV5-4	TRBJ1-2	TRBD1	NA	CASSSRQGNYGYTF	TGTGCCAGCAGCTCACGACAGGGAAACTATGGCTACACCTTC
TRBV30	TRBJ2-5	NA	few	CAWRPRGRETQYF	TGTGCCTGGAGGCCTCGAGGTAGAGAGACCCAGTACTTC
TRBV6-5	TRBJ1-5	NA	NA	CASTAQGPSNQPQHF	TGTGCCAGCACGGCACAGGGACCAAGCAATCAGCCCCAGCATTTT
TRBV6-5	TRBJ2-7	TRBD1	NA	CASRDSPTYEQYF	TGTGCCAGCCGGGACAGCCCGACCTACGAGCAGTACTTC
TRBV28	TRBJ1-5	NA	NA	CASTGTPGLAQHF	TGTGCCAGCACGGGGACTCCAGGTCTGGCCCAGCATTTT
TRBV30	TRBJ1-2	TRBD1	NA	CACQLGGDGYTF	TGTGCCTGCCAATTAGGGGGCGATGGCTACACCTTC
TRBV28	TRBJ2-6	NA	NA	CASSPHGAGANVLTF	TGTGCCAGCAGTCCCCACGGGGCTGGGGCCAACGTCCTGACTTTC
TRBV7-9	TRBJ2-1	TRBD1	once	CASSTTGVKFF	TGTGCCAGCAGCACTACAGGGGTCAAGTTCTTC
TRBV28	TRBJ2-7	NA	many	CASIPGQGWSYEQYF	TGTGCCAGCATCCCGGGGCAGGGGTGGTCCTACGAGCAGTACTTC
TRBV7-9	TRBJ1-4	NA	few	CASSRGGVTTNEKLFF	TGTGCCAGCAGCCGAGGGGGGGTTACAACTAATGAAAAACTGTTTTTT
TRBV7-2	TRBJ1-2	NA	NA	CASSLWGANYGYTF	TGTGCCAGCAGCTTATGGGGGGCTAACTATGGCTACACCTTC
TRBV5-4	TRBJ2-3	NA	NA	CASSPGLIWDTQYF	TGTGCCAGCAGCCCCGGACTAATTTGGGATACGCAGTATTTT
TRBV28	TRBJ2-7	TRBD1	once	CASTLRGTGHYEQYF	TGTGCCAGCACCCTCCGAGGGACAGGGCACTACGAGCAGTACTTC
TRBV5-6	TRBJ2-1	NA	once	CASRDTFSYNEQFF	TGTGCCAGCAGAGACACCTTCTCCTACAATGAGCAGTTCTTC
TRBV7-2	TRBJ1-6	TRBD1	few	CASSWQQGLESPLHF	TGTGCCAGCAGCTGGCAACAGGGGCTAGAATCACCCCTCCACTTT
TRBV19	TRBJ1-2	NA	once	CASRVGGAIGYTF	TGTGCCAGTAGAGTGGGGGGGGCGATCGGCTACACCTTC
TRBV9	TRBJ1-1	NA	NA	CASSVGQPNTEAFF	TGTGCCAGCAGCGTGGGGCAGCCAAACACTGAAGCTTTCTTT